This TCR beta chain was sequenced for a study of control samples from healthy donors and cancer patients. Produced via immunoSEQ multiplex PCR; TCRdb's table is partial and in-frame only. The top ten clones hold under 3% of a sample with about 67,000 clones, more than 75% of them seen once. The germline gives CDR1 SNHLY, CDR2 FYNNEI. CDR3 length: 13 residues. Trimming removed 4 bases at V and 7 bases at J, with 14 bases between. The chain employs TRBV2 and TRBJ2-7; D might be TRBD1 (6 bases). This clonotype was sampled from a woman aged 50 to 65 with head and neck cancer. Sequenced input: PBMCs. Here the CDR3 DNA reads TGTGCCAGCAGTGGGGACATGGTGAGGGAGCAGTACTTC. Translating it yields CASSGDMVREQYF.